This T cell receptor beta chain was captured by sequencing in a study of T cells in Graves' hyperthyroidism and ophthalmopathy (dated by TCRdb to between 2018 and 2021). About the investigation overall: Peripheral blood was collected at initial diagnosis, before any treatment. Once sampling was done, hyperthyroidism patients were given methimazole at a starting dose of 30 mg daily, whereas ophthalmopathy patients were given high-dose intravenous methylprednisolone. According to the paper, TCR Vbeta CDR3 sequencing was carried out on about 140 peripheral blood samples, which came from around 43 ophthalmopathy, about 75 hyperthyroidism and about 17 progressor patients. A discovery cohort of 95 to 100 patients, 43 with Graves' ophthalmopathy and fewer than 65 with stable Graves' hyperthyroidism, was used to find distinguishing TCR V-J signatures. Thyroid tissue and blood T-cell repertoires from more than 5 Graves' hyperthyroidism patients were also compared in the study. Prospective prediction of ophthalmopathy was tested in an independent validation cohort consisting of 18 hyperthyroidism patients and about 17 patients who later progressed to ophthalmopathy. The 100 discovery patients were randomly split 7:3 into training and test sets.

Hyperthyroidism patients were aged 18 to 65 years and newly diagnosed, with disease duration of less than 2 months. Exclusion was applied to patients with uncontrolled infections, other autoimmune diseases, pregnancy or lactation. Diagnoses were based on clinical symptoms, serum thyroxine and TRAb, thyroid ultrasound and orbital computed tomography. Blood from progressor patients was drawn when they were first diagnosed with hyperthyroidism, before any ophthalmopathy symptoms appeared. Ficoll-Paque density gradient centrifugation was used to isolate PBMCs from under 11 ml of fresh peripheral blood. Progressor patients were initially diagnosed with Graves' hyperthyroidism and developed ophthalmopathy during follow-up. Trizol reagent was used to extract total RNA, and RNA quality was then checked on an Agilent 2100 Bioanalyzer. TCR beta CDR3 regions were amplified from RNA transcripts. The TCR CDR3 was subjected to a first round of RT-PCR using the HTBI primer set and the Qiagen OneStep RT-PCR kit. Libraries were constructed in a second round of multiplex PCR, after which size selection and purification were performed. Paired-end sequencing of the libraries was performed with 100 bp reads on an Illumina HiSeq2000. Under the source paper's analysis protocol: Raw data were processed with SOAPnuke, discarding reads with adapters, uncalled bases, mean Phred below 15, or no exact constant-primer or identifier match. High-quality paired reads were merged using COPE v1.2.5, and each unique nucleotide sequence was defined as a clonotype. Clonotypes were aligned to IMGT TRBV, TRBD and TRBJ reference segments using MiTCR v1.1. Only V-J combinations with frequency above 0.0001, covering roughly 99% of repertoires, were analysed. A TCS score was defined as the ratio between F50 (clonal expansion) and ExV (chaos), using BLOSUM62-based TCRdist between CDR3 peptides within each V-J. Welch's t-statistics and random forest reduced fewer than 600 V-J features to about 13, which were used in a naive Bayes classifier (R e1071). TCRdb reanalyzed the raw reads on its own, using fastp at Q25 for trimming and MiXCR for clone calling, and kept in-frame beta chains. Every CDR3 protein is listed once, alongside the most common genes and DNA of its rows. What appears here as the V and J calls and clone size reflects TCRdb's work, not the paper's. Recorded for this sample are 250,000 to 300,000 distinct CDR3 sequences; nearly 15% of them occurred a single time. About 30% of the sample lies in the top ten.

The CDR3 runs 11 amino acids, cysteine and phenylalanine included. The entry retains the CDR3 DNA only, 33 bases that are in frame from base 1. The V end loses 4 bases and the J end loses 4 bases, and a stretch of 7 bases separates them. CDR1 is given as DFQATT and CDR2 as SNEGSKA, both from the germline V gene (reference sequence). This clonotype was counted only a few times. There is no known antigen for this receptor. A much more abundant neighbour one base away suggests this may be a read error. What the authors observed across the whole study: During validation, the model predicted progression to ophthalmopathy a median of approximately 6.5 months ahead of onset, with around 65% sensitivity and more than 72% specificity. Sample size was not statistically predetermined, and blinding of investigators to group allocation was not performed. Ophthalmopathy was separated from stable hyperthyroidism by a 13 V-J signature model, with around 90% sensitivity and roughly 84% specificity obtained in cross-validation and 80%/75% obtained in testing. Most expanded thyroid clonotypes (frequency above 0.001) were also detected in blood, suggesting blood repertoires may reflect thyroid immune responses.

Sequencing was performed on blood. The sequence joins TRBV20-1 to TRBJ1-1; there is no confident call for the D gene. The clonotype comes from a woman aged 50 to 65 with Graves' hyperthyroidism that later progressed to Graves' ophthalmopathy. This receptor has the CDR3 CSAISRTEAFF. The DNA reads TGCAGTGCTATTTCGCGCACTGAAGCTTTCTTT.